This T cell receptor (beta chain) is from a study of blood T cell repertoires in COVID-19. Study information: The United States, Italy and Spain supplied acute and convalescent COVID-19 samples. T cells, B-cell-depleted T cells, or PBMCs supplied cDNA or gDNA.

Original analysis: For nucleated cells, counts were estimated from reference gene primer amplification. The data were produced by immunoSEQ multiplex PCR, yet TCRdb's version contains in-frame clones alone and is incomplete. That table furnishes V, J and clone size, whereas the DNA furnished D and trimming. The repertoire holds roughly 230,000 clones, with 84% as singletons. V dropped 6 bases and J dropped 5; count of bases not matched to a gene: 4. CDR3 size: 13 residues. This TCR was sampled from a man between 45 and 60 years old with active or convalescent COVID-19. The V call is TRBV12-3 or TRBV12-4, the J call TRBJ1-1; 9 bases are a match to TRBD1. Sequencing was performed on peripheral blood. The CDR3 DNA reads TGTGCCAGCAGCGGGACAGGGAGGACTGAAGCTTTCTTT. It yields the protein CASSGTGRTEAFF.